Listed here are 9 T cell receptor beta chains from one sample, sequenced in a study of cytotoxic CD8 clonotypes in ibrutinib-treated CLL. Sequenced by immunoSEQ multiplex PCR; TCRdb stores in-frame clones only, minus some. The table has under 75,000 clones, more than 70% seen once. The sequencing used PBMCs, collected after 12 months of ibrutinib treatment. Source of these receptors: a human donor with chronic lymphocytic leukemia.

CDR3 bases: TGTGCCAGCAGCTTGGCCCCAGCTCGGCCCCAGCATTTT. Translation: CASSLAPARPQHF. The chain joins TRBV7-9 to TRBJ1-5, with D unresolved. Germline V CDR1 and CDR2: SEHNR, FQNEAQ (reference sequence). V was trimmed by 3 bases and J by 9 bases, leaving 12 bases between them. This CDR3 has 13 residues.

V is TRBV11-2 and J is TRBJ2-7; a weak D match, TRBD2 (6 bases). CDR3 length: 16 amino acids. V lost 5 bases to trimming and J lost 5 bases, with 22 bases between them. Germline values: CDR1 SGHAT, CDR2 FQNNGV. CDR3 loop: CASSVIGGRDFNEQYF. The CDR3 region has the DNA TGTGCCAGCAGCGTAATTGGAGGGCGGGATTTCAACGAGCAGTACTTC.

CDR3 residues: CASSLTSLTYEQYF. The CDR3, as DNA: TGTGCCAGCAGTTTGACTAGCTTAACCTACGAGCAGTACTTC. The gene calls are TRBV28 and TRBJ2-7; TRBD2 aligns across 7 bases. The CDR3 totals 14 residues. The V segment lost 3 bases and the J segment 2 bases; nucleotides outside the gene matches: 4. Germline-derived CDR1 and CDR2 are MDHEN and SYDVKM.

The CDR3 loop reads CASSLGEFGGELFF. CDR3 coding DNA: TGCGCCAGCAGCTTAGGGGAATTCGGCGGGGAGCTGTTTTTT. The chain joins TRBV5-1 to TRBJ2-2; D may be TRBD1 (5 bases). Trimming took off 2 bases at V and 7 bases at J, with 12 bases between the two ends. The CDR3 covers 14 residues. Looked up from germline, CDR1 is SGHRS and CDR2 is YFSETQ.

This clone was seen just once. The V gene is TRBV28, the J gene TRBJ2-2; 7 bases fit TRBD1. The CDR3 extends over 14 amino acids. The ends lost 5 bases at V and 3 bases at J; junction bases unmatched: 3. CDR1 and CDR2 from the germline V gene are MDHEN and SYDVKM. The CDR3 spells CASSVTGDTGELFF. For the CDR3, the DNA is TGTGCCAGCAGTGTTACAGGGGACACCGGGGAGCTGTTTTTT.

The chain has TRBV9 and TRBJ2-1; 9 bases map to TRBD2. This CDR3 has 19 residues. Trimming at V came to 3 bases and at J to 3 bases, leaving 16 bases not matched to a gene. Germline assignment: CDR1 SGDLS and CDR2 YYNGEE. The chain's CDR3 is CASSDGWGLETSGYNEQFF. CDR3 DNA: TGTGCCAGCAGCGATGGGTGGGGCCTGGAGACTAGCGGCTACAATGAGCAGTTCTTC.

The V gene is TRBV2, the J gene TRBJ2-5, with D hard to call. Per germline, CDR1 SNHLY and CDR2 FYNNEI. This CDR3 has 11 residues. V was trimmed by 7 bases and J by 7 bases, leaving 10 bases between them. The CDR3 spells CASITLSTQYF. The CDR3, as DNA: TGTGCCAGCATAACCCTATCGACCCAGTACTTC.

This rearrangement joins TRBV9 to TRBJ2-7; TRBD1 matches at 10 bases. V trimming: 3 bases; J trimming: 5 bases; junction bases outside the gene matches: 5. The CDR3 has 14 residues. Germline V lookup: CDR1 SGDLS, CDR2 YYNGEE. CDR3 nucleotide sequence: TGTGCCAGCAGCGCCGCCGGGACAGGGGACGAGCAGTACTTC. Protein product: CASSAAGTGDEQYF. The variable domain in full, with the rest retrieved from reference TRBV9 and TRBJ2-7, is DSGVTQTPKHLITATGQRVTLRCSPRSGDLSVYWYQQSLDQGLQFLIQYYNGEERAKGNILERFSAQQFPDLHSELNLSSLELGDSALYFCASSAAGTGDEQYFGPGTRLTVT.

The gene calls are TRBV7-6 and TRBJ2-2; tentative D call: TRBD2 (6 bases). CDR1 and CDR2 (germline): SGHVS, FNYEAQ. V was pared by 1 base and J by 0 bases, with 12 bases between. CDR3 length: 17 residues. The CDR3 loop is CASSLGGSGANTGELFF. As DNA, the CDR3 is TGTGCCAGCAGCTTAGGAGGGTCGGGGGCGAACACCGGGGAGCTGTTTTTT.